This is a list of T cell receptor beta chains from one sample in a study of blood T cell repertoires in COVID-19. Sequencing was performed with immunoSEQ multiplex PCR; in TCRdb, only in-frame clones are kept and a portion is missing. The repertoire holds some 180,000 clones, with roughly 90% as singletons. Sequencing was done on a sample of peripheral blood. The source is a man aged 18 to 29 with COVID-19, enrolled during active disease. Both conserved end residues are part of each CDR3. A D gene is named only where the DNA matches it firmly. Rows give clone size only sometimes, using once, few, many, or a class for an expanded clone.

clone_size | d_call | j_call | v_call | cdr3_nt | cdr3_aa
NA | TRBD1 | TRBJ2-7 | TRBV2 | TGTGCCAGCAGCGCGGACAGGGGGCTCGAGCAGTACTTC | CASSADRGLEQYF
NA | NA | TRBJ2-3 | TRBV5-6 | TGTGCCAGCACCAATCGGTGGGGCGGTGCCACAGATACGCAGTATTTT | CASTNRWGGATDTQYF
NA | TRBD2 | TRBJ2-3 | TRBV7-2 | TGTGCCAGCACCCGCCCCGGGACTAGCAGCACAGATACGCAGTATTTT | CASTRPGTSSTDTQYF
NA | TRBD1 | TRBJ1-4 | TRBV15 | TGTGCCACCAGCAGAGACGGGACAGATGAAAAACTGTTTTTT | CATSRDGTDEKLFF
NA | TRBD1 | TRBJ1-3 | TRBV19 | TGTGCCAGTAGTCCCGGGACAGGGGGCGCGTATGGAAACACCATATATTTT | CASSPGTGGAYGNTIYF
NA | TRBD1 | TRBJ1-6 | TRBV5-6 | TGTGCCAGCAGCTTGGGGACAGGGGGCTCACCCCTCCACTTT | CASSLGTGGSPLHF
NA | TRBD1 | TRBJ1-1 | TRBV5-1 | TGCGCCAGCAGCGGATATTACAGGGGGCGGCCCCCCGGTGAAGCTTTCTTT | CASSGYYRGRPPGEAFF
NA | TRBD2 | TRBJ2-3 | TRBV7-9 | TGTGCCAGCACCCCGCCCCCCCGGGCTAGCGGGTCCCCGCGCACAGATACGCAGTATTTT | CASTPPPRASGSPRTDTQYF
NA | NA | TRBJ2-7 | TRBV7-6 | TGTGCCAGCAGCTTAGCTGACAATTCCTACGAGCAGTACTTC | CASSLADNSYEQYF
NA | TRBD1 | TRBJ2-7 | TRBV19 | TGTGCCAGTAGTCCCGAGGACAGGGACCCCTACGAGCAGTACTTC | CASSPEDRDPYEQYF
once | TRBD1 | TRBJ2-1 | TRBV14 | TGTGCCAGCAGCCAACCAATGTACCGGGACAGGGGAGGCAATGAGCAGTTCTTC | CASSQPMYRDRGGNEQFF
NA | TRBD2 | TRBJ2-1 | TRBV9 | TGTGCCAGCAGCGTAGGCGATAGCGGGAGGGCCTTACGGCAGTTCTTC | CASSVGDSGRALRQFF
NA | TRBD1 | TRBJ2-1 | TRBV4-1 | TGCGCCAGCAGCCGGCAAGAGATGGGACAGGGGTCCAATGAGCAGTTCTTC | CASSRQEMGQGSNEQFF
NA | NA | TRBJ2-6 | TRBV18 | TGTGCCAGCTCACCGACTTACTCTGGGGCCAACGTCCTGACTTTC | CASSPTYSGANVLTF
NA | NA | TRBJ2-1 | TRBV4-3 | TGCGCCAGCAGCCAAGATATGCGAGGTGGGAGCTCCTACAATGAGCAGTTCTTC | CASSQDMRGGSSYNEQFF
NA | NA | TRBJ2-3 | TRBV30 | TGTGCCTGGAGTCCTATAGAAGATACGCAGTATTTT | CAWSPIEDTQYF
NA | TRBD1 | TRBJ2-2 | TRBV11-3 | TGTGCCAGCAGCGAGACAGGGGCGGCCACCGGGGAGCTGTTTTTT | CASSETGAATGELFF
NA | NA | TRBJ2-7 | TRBV14 | TGTGCCAGCAGCCAGGTAGGACCCGGCGGGGAGCAGTACTTC | CASSQVGPGGEQYF
NA | NA | TRBJ1-2 | TRBV6-5 | TGTGCCAGCAGTTACAGCCGTTACCGCTATGGCTACACCTTC | CASSYSRYRYGYTF
NA | TRBD1 | TRBJ1-3 | TRBV9 | TGTGCCAGCAGCGTAGGGGACAGGGTTCCAGTGTCTGGAAACACCATATATTTT | CASSVGDRVPVSGNTIYF
NA | NA | TRBJ2-1 | TRBV9 | TGTGCCAGCAGTTTCCTGGCCCGGGACAATGAGCAGTTCTTC | CASSFLARDNEQFF
NA | NA | TRBJ2-3 | TRBV7-2 | TGTGCCAGCAGCACAAGGGGGACAAGCACAGATACGCAGTATTTT | CASSTRGTSTDTQYF
NA | NA | TRBJ2-2 | TRBV7-9 | TGTGCCAGCAGCTTATTAGAGGGAGGCGCCGGGGAGCTGTTTTTT | CASSLLEGGAGELFF
NA | NA | TRBJ1-3 | TRBV28 | TGTGCCAGCAGTTTCCAGCGGCCGATTCCCGCGAGCTCTGGAAACACCATATATTTT | CASSFQRPIPASSGNTIYF
NA | NA | TRBJ1-3 | TRBV7-9 | TGTGCCAGCAGCCTGGAGGGAAACACCATATATTTT | CASSLEGNTIYF
NA | TRBD2 | TRBJ2-7 | TRBV4-1 | TGCGCCAGCAGCCAAGCGACTAGCGGGAGATACGAGCAGTACTTC | CASSQATSGRYEQYF
NA | NA | TRBJ1-4 | TRBV9 | TGTGCCAGCAGCGTGGGACTCAATGAAAAACTGTTTTTT | CASSVGLNEKLFF
NA | TRBD1 | TRBJ2-7 | TRBV7-9 | TGTGCCAGCAGCTTCCCCCGAGGGACAGGGTTGCACGAGCAGTACTTC | CASSFPRGTGLHEQYF
NA | TRBD1 | TRBJ2-7 | TRBV27 | TGTGCCAGCAGCCAAACTTCCGGGACAGCGACCTACGAGCAGTACTTC | CASSQTSGTATYEQYF
NA | NA | TRBJ2-3 | TRBV28 | TGTGCCAGCAGTTCCAGGACAGCTATAGATACGCAGTATTTT | CASSSRTAIDTQYF
NA | TRBD1 | TRBJ1-6 | TRBV30 | TGTGCCTGGAGCGGTCGGACACAGGGGTATTCACCCCTCCACTTT | CAWSGRTQGYSPLHF
NA | NA | TRBJ2-7 | TRBV15 | TGTGCCACCAGCGGGCAGACCTACGAGCAGTACTTC | CATSGQTYEQYF
NA | NA | TRBJ2-1 | TRBV28 | TGTGCCAGCAGTGAGTCGGGCAATGAGCAGTTCTTC | CASSESGNEQFF
NA | TRBD2 | TRBJ2-7 | TRBV5-1 | TGCGCCAGCACTTGGGTAGCGGGGGCCTCCTACGAGCAGTACTTC | CASTWVAGASYEQYF
NA | TRBD1 | TRBJ1-2 | TRBV27 | TGTGCCAGCAGTTTATCCCCTGACAGGGGCTATGGCTACACCTTC | CASSLSPDRGYGYTF
NA | TRBD2 | TRBJ2-7 | TRBV11-3 | TGTGCCAGCAGCCTTGCTAGCGGGGTCTCCTACGAGCAGTACTTC | CASSLASGVSYEQYF
NA | NA | TRBJ1-5 | TRBV24-1 | TGTGCCACCAGTGACCCCCGGGACTACAATCAGCCCCAGCATTTT | CATSDPRDYNQPQHF
once | NA | TRBJ2-7 | TRBV11-2 | TGTGCCAGCAGCTTAGATAACGCCGGCGGGCAGTACTTC | CASSLDNAGGQYF
few | NA | TRBJ1-2 | TRBV4-3 | TGCGCCAGCAGCCTTTCGCGGGGGGCACAGAACTATGGCTACACCTTC | CASSLSRGAQNYGYTF
NA | TRBD1 | TRBJ2-1 | TRBV10-3 | TGTGCCATCAGTGAAAGACAGGGGATGTACAATGAGCAGTTCTTC | CAISERQGMYNEQFF
few | NA | TRBJ1-5 | TRBV11-2 | TGTGCCAGCAGCTTCTCTTCGGGAGATCAGCCCCAGCATTTT | CASSFSSGDQPQHF
NA | TRBD1 | TRBJ2-7 | TRBV6-1 | TGTGCCAGCAGTGAAGGACAGGGGGGGTACGAGCAGTACTTC | CASSEGQGGYEQYF
NA | NA | TRBJ1-3 | TRBV29-1 | TGCAGCGTTGAACCGGCACAGGGTAGAACCATATATTTT | CSVEPAQGRTIYF
NA | NA | TRBJ1-4 | TRBV5-6 | TGTGCCAGCAGCTTCACGGGGATACTGGGCGAAAAACTGCTTTTT | CASSFTGILGEKLLF
NA | NA | TRBJ2-7 | TRBV6-5 | TGTGCCAGCAGACGACAGGTGTCGGCGGTCGAGCAGTACTTC | CASRRQVSAVEQYF
NA | NA | TRBJ2-7 | TRBV7-9 | TGTGCCAGCAGCGCCCAGGGGTCTAACTACGAGCAGTACTTC | CASSAQGSNYEQYF
NA | TRBD2 | TRBJ2-1 | TRBV10-3 | TGTGCCATCAGTTATGTCACTAGCGGGAGTCTTAATGAGCAGTTCTTC | CAISYVTSGSLNEQFF
once | TRBD1 | TRBJ1-4 | TRBV7-2 | TGTGCCAGCAGCTTAGGGACAGGGGGCTTTGATGAAAAACTGCTTTTT | CASSLGTGGFDEKLLF
NA | NA | TRBJ1-1 | TRBV5-6 | TGTGCCAGCAGCCCCAGGGGTACTGAAGCTTTCTTT | CASSPRGTEAFF
NA | TRBD1 | TRBJ2-2 | TRBV15 | TGTGCCACCAGCCGTGACAGGGGGTATAATGGCGGGGAGCTGTTTTTT | CATSRDRGYNGGELFF
NA | TRBD1 | TRBJ1-1 | TRBV14 | TGTGCCAGCAGCCCCCGGGACAGGGAACTAACTGAAGCTTTCTTT | CASSPRDRELTEAFF
NA | NA | TRBJ1-4 | TRBV27 | TGTGCCAGCAGTTTACAGGGCGGCCCTAATGAAAAACTGCTTTTT | CASSLQGGPNEKLLF
NA | NA | TRBJ1-6 | TRBV6-5 | TGTGCCAGCACCAGCTCCTATAATTCACCCCTCCACTTT | CASTSSYNSPLHF
few | TRBD1 | TRBJ2-7 | TRBV28 | TGTGCCAGCAGTTATAACAAGCTGGACAGGGAGTTTTCCTACGAGCAGTACTTC | CASSYNKLDREFSYEQYF
NA | NA | TRBJ2-2 | TRBV9 | TGTGCCAGCTCCATCGGACAGCCCACCGGGGAGCTGTTTTTT | CASSIGQPTGELFF